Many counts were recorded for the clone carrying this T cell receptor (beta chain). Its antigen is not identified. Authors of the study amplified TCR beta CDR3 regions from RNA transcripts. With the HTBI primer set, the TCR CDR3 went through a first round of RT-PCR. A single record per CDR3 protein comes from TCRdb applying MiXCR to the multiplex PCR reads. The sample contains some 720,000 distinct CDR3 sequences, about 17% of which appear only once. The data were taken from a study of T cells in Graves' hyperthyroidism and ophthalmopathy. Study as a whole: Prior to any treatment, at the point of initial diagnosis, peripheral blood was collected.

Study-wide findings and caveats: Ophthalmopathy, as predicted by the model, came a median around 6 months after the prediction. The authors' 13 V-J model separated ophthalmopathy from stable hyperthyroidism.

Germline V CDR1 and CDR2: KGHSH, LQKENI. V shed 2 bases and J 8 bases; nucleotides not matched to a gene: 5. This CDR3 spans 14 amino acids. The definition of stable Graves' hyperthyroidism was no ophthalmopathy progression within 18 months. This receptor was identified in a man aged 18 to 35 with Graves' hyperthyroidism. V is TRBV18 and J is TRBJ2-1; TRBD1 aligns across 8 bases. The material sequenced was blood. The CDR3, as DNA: TGTGCCAGCTCACCAAACGGACAGGGCCATGAGCAGTTCTTC. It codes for CASSPNGQGHEQFF. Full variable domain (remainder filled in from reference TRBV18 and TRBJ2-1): NAGVMQNPRHLVRRRGQEARLRCSPMKGHSHVYWYRQLPEEGLKFMVYLQKENIIDESGMPKERFSAEFPKEGPSILRIQQVVRGDSAAYFCASSPNGQGHEQFFGPGTRLTVL.